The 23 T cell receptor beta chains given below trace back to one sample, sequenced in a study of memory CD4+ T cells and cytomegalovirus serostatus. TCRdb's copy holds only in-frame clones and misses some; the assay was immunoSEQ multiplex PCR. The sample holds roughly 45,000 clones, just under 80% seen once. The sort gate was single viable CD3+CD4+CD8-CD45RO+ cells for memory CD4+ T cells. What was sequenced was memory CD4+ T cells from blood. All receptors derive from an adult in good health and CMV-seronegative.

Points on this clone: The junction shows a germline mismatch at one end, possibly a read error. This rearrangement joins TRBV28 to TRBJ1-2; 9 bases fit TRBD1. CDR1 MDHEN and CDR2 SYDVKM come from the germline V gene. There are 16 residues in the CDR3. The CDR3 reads CASNLWGQGINYGYTF. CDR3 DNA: TGTGCCAGCAATTTATGGGGACAGGGAATTAACTATGGCTACACCTTC.

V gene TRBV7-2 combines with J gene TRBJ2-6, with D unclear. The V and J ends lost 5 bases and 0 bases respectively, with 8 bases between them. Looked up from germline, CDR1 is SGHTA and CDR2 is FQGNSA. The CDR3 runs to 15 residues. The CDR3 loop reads CASSPPLSGANVLTF. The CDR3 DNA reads TGTGCCAGCAGCCCGCCGCTCTCTGGGGCCAACGTCCTGACTTTC.

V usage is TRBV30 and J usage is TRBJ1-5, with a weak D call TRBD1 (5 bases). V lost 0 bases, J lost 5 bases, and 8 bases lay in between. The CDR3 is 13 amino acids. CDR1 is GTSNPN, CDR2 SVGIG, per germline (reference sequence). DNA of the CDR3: TGTGCCTGGAGTGTGCAGGGCGATCAGCCCCAGCATTTT. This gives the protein CAWSVQGDQPQHF.

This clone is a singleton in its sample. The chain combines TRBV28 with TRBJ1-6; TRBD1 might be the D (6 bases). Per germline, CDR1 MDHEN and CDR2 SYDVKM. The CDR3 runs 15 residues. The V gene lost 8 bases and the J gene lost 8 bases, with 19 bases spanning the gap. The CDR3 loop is CASSLPMGADSPLHF. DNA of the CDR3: TGTGCCAGCTCCCTTCCCATGGGGGCTGATTCACCCCTCCACTTT.

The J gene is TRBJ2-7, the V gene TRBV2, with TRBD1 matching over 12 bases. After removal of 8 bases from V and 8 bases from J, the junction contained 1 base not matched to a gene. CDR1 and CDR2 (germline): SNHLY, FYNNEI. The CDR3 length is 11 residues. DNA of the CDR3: TGTGCCAGCGGGACAGGGGGCCAGCAGTACTTC. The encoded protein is CASGTGGQQYF. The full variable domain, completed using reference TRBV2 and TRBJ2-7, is EPEVTQTPSHQVTQMGQEVILRCVPISNHLYFYWYRQILGQKVEFLVSFYNNEISEKSEIFDDQFSVERPDGSNFTLKIRSTKLEDSAMYFCASGTGGQQYFGPGTRLTVT.

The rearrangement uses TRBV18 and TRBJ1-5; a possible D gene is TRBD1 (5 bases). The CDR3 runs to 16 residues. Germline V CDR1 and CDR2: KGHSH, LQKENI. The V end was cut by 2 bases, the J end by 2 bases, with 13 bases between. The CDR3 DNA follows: TGTGCCAGCTCACCAGACAGAGGAGAAGGCAATCAGCCCCAGCATTTT. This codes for CASSPDRGEGNQPQHF.

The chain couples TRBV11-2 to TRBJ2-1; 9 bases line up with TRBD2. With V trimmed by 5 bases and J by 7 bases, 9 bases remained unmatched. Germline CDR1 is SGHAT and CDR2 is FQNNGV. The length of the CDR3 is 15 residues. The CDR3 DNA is TGTGCCAGCAGCGTAGCGGGGGCCCGAGGAAATGAGCAGTTCTTC. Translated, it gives CASSVAGARGNEQFF.

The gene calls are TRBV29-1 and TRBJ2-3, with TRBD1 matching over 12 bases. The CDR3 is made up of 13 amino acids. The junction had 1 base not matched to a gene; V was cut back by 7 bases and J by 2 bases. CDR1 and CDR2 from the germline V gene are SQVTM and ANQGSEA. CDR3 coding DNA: TGCAGCGGGGGACAGGGGGCCACAGATACGCAGTATTTT. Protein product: CSGGQGATDTQYF.

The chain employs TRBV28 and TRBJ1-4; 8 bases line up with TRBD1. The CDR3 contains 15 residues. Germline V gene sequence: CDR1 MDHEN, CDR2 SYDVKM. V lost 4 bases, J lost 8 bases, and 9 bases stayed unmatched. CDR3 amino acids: CASSSNRGLREKLFF. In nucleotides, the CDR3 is TGTGCCAGCAGTTCCAACAGGGGGTTAAGGGAAAAACTGTTTTTT.

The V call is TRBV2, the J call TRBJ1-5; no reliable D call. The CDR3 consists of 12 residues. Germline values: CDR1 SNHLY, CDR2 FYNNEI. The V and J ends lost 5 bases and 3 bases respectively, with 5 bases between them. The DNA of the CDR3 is TGTGCCAGCAGTCCCGACAATCAGCCCCAGCATTTT. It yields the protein CASSPDNQPQHF.

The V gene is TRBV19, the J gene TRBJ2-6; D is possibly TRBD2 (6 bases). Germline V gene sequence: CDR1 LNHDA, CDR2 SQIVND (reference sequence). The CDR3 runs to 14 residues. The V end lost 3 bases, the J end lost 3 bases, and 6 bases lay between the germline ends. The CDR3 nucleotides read TGTGCCAGTAGTATGGGGGGTGGGGCCAACGTCCTGACTTTC. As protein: CASSMGGGANVLTF.

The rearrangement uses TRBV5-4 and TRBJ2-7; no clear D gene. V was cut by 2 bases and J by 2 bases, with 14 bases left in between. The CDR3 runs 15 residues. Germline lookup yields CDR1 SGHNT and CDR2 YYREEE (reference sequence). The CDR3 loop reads CASSLGVGSAYEQYF. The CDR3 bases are TGTGCCAGCAGCTTAGGCGTGGGCAGCGCCTACGAGCAGTACTTC.

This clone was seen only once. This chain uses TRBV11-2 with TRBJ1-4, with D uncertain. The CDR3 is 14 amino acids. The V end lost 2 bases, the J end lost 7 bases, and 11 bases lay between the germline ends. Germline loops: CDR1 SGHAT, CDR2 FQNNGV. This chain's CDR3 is CASSLYGPPEKLFF. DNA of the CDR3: TGTGCCAGCAGCTTATACGGGCCCCCTGAAAAACTGTTTTTT.

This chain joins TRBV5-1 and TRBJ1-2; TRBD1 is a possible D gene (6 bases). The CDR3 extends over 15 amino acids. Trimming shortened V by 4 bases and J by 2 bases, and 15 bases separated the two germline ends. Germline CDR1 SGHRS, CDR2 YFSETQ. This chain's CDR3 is CASSIGQGNNYGYTF. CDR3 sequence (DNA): TGCGCCAGCAGCATAGGGCAGGGGAACAACTATGGCTACACCTTC.

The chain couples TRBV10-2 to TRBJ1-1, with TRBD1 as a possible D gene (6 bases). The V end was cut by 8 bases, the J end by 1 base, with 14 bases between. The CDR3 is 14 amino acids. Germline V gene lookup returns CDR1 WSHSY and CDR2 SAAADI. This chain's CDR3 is CASRGNRENTEAFF. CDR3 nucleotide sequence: TGCGCCAGCCGAGGAAACAGGGAGAACACTGAAGCTTTCTTT.

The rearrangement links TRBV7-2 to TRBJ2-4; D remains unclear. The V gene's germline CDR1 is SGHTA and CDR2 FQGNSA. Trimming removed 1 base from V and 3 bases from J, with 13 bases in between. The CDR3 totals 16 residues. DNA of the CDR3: TGTGCCAGCAGCTTAGTACCATCGGGTTTCAAAAACATTCAGTACTTC. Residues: CASSLVPSGFKNIQYF. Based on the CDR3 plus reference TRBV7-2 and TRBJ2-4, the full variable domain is GAGVSQSPSNKVTEKGKDVELRCDPISGHTALYWYRQSLGQGLEFLIYFQGNSAPDKSGLPSDRFSAERTGGSVSTLTIQRTQQEDSAVYLCASSLVPSGFKNIQYFGAGTRLSVL.

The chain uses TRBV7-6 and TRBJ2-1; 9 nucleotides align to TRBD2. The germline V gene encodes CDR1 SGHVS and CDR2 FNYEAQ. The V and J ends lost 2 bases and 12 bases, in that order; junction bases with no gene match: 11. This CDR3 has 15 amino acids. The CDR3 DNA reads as TGTGCCAGCAGCTTATCGGCGGGGGGGTACGGAGGGCAGTTCTTC. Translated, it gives CASSLSAGGYGGQFF. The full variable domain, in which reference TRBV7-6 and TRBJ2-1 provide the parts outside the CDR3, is GAGVSQSPRYKVTKRGQDVALRCDPISGHVSLYWYRQALGQGPEFLTYFNYEAQQDKSGLPNDRFSAERPEGSISTLTIQRTEQRDSAMYRCASSLSAGGYGGQFFGPGTRLTVL.

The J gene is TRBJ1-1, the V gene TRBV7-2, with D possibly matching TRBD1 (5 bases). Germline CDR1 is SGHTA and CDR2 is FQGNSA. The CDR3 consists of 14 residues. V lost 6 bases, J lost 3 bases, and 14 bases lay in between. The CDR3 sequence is CASSRDGSYTEAFF. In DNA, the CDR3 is TGTGCCAGCAGTAGGGACGGCTCTTACACTGAAGCTTTCTTT.

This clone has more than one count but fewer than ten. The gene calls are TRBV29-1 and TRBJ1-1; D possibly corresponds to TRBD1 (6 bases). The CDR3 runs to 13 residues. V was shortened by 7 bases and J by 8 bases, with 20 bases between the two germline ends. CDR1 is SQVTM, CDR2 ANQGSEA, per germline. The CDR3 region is CSGDPGQGAEAFF. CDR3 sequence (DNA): TGCAGCGGTGATCCGGGACAAGGGGCCGAAGCTTTCTTT.

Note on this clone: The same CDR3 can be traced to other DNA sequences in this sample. The CDR3 DNA reads as TGTGCCAGCAGCGCAAACACAGATACGCAGTATTTT. It codes for CASSANTDTQYF. The chain is built from TRBV9 and TRBJ2-3; D not certain. Trimming removed 3 bases from V and 2 bases from J, with 4 bases in between. The CDR3 consists of 12 residues. Germline CDR1 and CDR2: SGDLS and YYNGEE.

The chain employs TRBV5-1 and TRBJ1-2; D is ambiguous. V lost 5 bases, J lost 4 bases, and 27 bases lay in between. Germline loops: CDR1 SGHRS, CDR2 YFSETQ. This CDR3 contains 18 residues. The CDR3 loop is CASSLPVGPGLRVYGYTF. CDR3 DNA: TGCGCCAGCAGTTTGCCAGTAGGACCGGGTCTAAGGGTCTATGGCTACACCTTC.

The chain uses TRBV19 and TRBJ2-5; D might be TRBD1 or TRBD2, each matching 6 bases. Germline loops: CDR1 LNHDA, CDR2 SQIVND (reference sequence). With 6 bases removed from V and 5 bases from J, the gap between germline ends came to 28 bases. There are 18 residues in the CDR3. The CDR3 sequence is CASSKPSAAGRQGETQYF. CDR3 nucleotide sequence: TGTGCCAGTAGCAAGCCGTCCGCGGCGGGGAGGCAGGGGGAGACCCAGTACTTC.

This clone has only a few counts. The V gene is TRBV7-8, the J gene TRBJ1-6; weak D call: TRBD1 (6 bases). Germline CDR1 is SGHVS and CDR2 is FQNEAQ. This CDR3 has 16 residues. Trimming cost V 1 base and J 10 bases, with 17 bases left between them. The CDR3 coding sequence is TGTGCCAGCAGCTTAGTGGGGTCAGGGGTTTACTCACCCCTCCACTTT. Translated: CASSLVGSGVYSPLHF.